The 5 T cell receptor beta chains reported below all come from one sample, sequenced in a study of blood T cell repertoires in COVID-19. Repertoires were generated with immunoSEQ multiplex PCR, while TCRdb's copy carries only in-frame clones and drops some. The sample lists some 300,000 clones; around 88% were seen once. Sequencing was done on a sample of peripheral blood. The source of these receptors is a woman between 25 and 40 years old who had recovered from COVID-19.

The chain employs TRBV28 and TRBJ1-3, with D perhaps matching TRBD1 (5 bases). The CDR3 totals 12 residues. Trimming removed 6 bases at V and 8 bases at J, with 11 bases between. CDR1 is MDHEN and CDR2 is SYDVKM in the germline V gene. The CDR3 loop reads CASRREGYTIYF. In nucleotides, the CDR3 is TGTGCCAGCAGAAGGGAGGGGTACACCATATATTTT.

This chain joins TRBV7-9 and TRBJ2-1; the match to TRBD2 covers 11 bases. The CDR3 runs 15 residues. J gave up 13 bases and V 4 bases, and 12 bases lay outside the gene matches. Germline CDR1 reads SEHNR; CDR2 reads FQNEAQ (reference sequence). CDR3 in amino acids: CASSSSDLAGGGQFF. For the CDR3, the DNA is TGTGCCAGCAGCTCCAGCGACCTAGCGGGGGGCGGTCAGTTCTTC.

Only one count was recorded for this clone. The rearrangement joins TRBV28 to TRBJ1-5; 12 nucleotides align to TRBD1. This CDR3 has 15 residues. V shed 5 bases, J shed 7 bases, and the junction held 6 bases outside the gene matches. CDR1 is MDHEN, CDR2 SYDVKM, per germline. The CDR3 DNA is TGTGCCAGCAGTACGGGACAGGGGGCAGGACAGCCCCAGCATTTT. It is translated as CASSTGQGAGQPQHF.

This chain joins TRBV15 and TRBJ2-3; TRBD2 is a possible D gene (5 bases). This CDR3 is built from 16 residues. Looked up from germline, CDR1 is LNHNV and CDR2 is YYDKDF (reference sequence). V lost 1 base to trimming and J lost 0 bases, with 11 bases between them. Written as DNA, the CDR3 is TGTGCCACCAGCAGAGGAGGGTTCAGGAGCACAGATACGCAGTATTTT. Its protein product is CATSRGGFRSTDTQYF. The complete variable domain, with remaining parts taken from reference TRBV15 and TRBJ2-3, reads DAMVIQNPRYQVTQFGKPVTLSCSQTLNHNVMYWYQQKSSQAPKLLFHYYDKDFNNEADTPDNFQSRRPNTSFCFLDIRSPGLGDTAMYLCATSRGGFRSTDTQYFGPGTRLTVL.

This rearrangement joins TRBV15 to TRBJ2-3; 7 bases fit TRBD1. Germline lookup yields CDR1 LNHNV and CDR2 YYDKDF (reference sequence). With 0 bases clipped from V and 2 bases from J, the junction kept 5 bases outside the gene matches. CDR3 size: 16 residues. CDR3 region: CATSRDTGANTDTQYF. CDR3 nucleotides: TGTGCCACCAGCAGAGACACAGGGGCGAACACAGATACGCAGTATTTT.